This TCR beta chain was observed in a study of cytomegalovirus exposure and HLA in healthy donors. Study-wide results and caveats: Some TCR beta chains (around 160 of them) were listed as cytomegalovirus-associated.

The germline gives CDR1 SGHDN, CDR2 FVKESK. Trimming pared 3 bases from V and 7 bases from J, leaving 15 bases between. This CDR3 comprises 14 residues. Primers for the PCR totalled 60 Vbeta and 13 Jbeta. TCRdb's table, derived via immunoSEQ multiplex PCR, lists solely in-frame clones and lacks some. The data contain 250,000 to 300,000 clones, roughly 91% of them seen just once; the ten biggest clones take up 1.7%. With respect to this clone: What it binds is unknown.

Sequencing was performed on PBMCs. V and J are TRBV14 and TRBJ1-2; a possible D gene is TRBD1 (5 bases). The sequence came from a girl aged 2 to 10 in good health and CMV-seronegative. The CDR3 coding sequence is TGTGCCAGCAGCCACCCGACAGTCGGTGGTGGCTACACCTTC. Translation gives CASSHPTVGGGYTF.